Sequencing of this T cell receptor beta chain was carried out in a study of cytomegalovirus exposure and HLA in healthy donors. The study, taken as a whole, reports: Despite most TCR sequences being rare, some public TCRs occurred in many donors.

Participants comprised healthy donors of bone marrow. Note on this clone: As yet, its antigen is unknown.

It was with 60 Vbeta and 13 Jbeta primers that the PCR ran. Clones were sequenced by immunoSEQ multiplex PCR, and TCRdb holds only the in-frame ones, with some missing. This sample has roughly 170,000 clones; almost 80% occur once, and the top ten carry approximately 1.2%. The CDR3 is made up of 15 amino acids. The clonotype was recovered from a man aged 30 to 45 in good health and CMV-seronegative. Input material: PBMCs. The V gene is TRBV21-1, the J gene TRBJ2-4; the table's D gene call, TRBD1, was not cross checked with the DNA. TRBV21-1 is described as a pseudogene. The CDR3 loop reads CASSNLTENKNIQYF. In DNA form, the CDR3 reads TGTGCCAGCAGCAACTTGACAGAGAACAAAAACATTCAGTACTTC.